These 7 T cell receptor beta chains share one sample of origin, sequenced in a study of blood T cells in healthy people across ages. A second about 6 to 12 cycle PCR used barcoded and J-beta primers. Each CDR3 protein gets one entry after TCRdb re-called the 5' RACE reads with MiXCR. The sample has around 1,600,000 distinct CDR3 sequences, approximately 43% seen once. Sequenced material: blood. The receptors stem from a woman in her late teens or twenties in good health.

This clonotype came up once. The junction does not match germline at one end; this may be a read error. The chain couples TRBV20-1 to TRBJ1-1; D is ambiguous. The CDR3 loop spans 11 amino acids. Germline lookup yields CDR1 DFQATT and CDR2 SNEGSKA (reference sequence). CDR3 loop: CCARDITEAFF. The CDR3 DNA reads TGCTGTGCTAGAGATATAACTGAAGCTTTCTTT.

The chain couples TRBV4-2 to TRBJ2-7; D not certain. This CDR3 spans 13 amino acids. Trimming removed 2 bases from V and 1 base from J, with 6 bases in between. The V gene's germline CDR1 is LGHNA and CDR2 YNFKEQ. The CDR3 loop reads CASSQITSYEQYF. In DNA, the CDR3 is TGTGCCAGCAGCCAAATTACTTCCTACGAGCAGTACTTC.

The chain recombines TRBV20-1 with TRBJ1-1; a possible D gene is TRBD1 (6 bases). V was cut by 6 bases and J by 6 bases, with 20 bases left in between. The CDR3 contains 14 residues. Germline V lookup: CDR1 DFQATT, CDR2 SNEGSKA (reference sequence). This CDR3 reads CSAKTGGPIAEAFF. Written as DNA, the CDR3 is TGCAGTGCCAAAACCGGGGGGCCTATCGCTGAAGCTTTCTTT.

This rearrangement joins TRBV7-9 to TRBJ1-4, with no clear D. Per the germline V gene, CDR1 is SEHNR and CDR2 is FQNEAQ (reference sequence). V lost 0 bases, J lost 7 bases, and 18 bases lay in between. This CDR3 has 17 residues. The CDR3 coding sequence is TGTGCCAGCAGCTTAGCAGGTTTTGGTGGGTCTGCTGAAAAACTGTTTTTT. Its translation: CASSLAGFGGSAEKLFF.

The CDR3 DNA follows: TGCAGTGCTAGCAGGGGACCAGCCTACAATGAGCAGTTCTTC. It specifies CSASRGPAYNEQFF. The V call is TRBV20-1, the J call TRBJ2-1; D may be TRBD1 (6 bases). Trimming shortened V by 3 bases and J by 2 bases, and 11 bases separated the two germline ends. Germline CDR1 and CDR2: DFQATT and SNEGSKA (reference sequence). The CDR3 length is 14 residues.

V and J are TRBV25-1 and TRBJ2-5; D remains ambiguous. The CDR3 contains 15 residues. The V gene's germline CDR1 is MGHDK and CDR2 SYGVNS. Trimming took 2 bases from V and 5 from J, leaving 15 bases between them. As DNA, the CDR3 is TGTGCCAGCAGTGAAGGTCTGGAAGGCGGTGAGACCCAGTACTTC. As protein: CASSEGLEGGETQYF.

Many counts were recorded for this clonotype. The DNA of the CDR3 is TGCAGTGTCGACAGTGCGAACCCCACAGATACGCAGTATTTT. Translating it yields CSVDSANPTDTQYF. The rearrangement links TRBV20-1 to TRBJ2-3; maybe TRBD1 (5 bases). Germline CDR1 is DFQATT and CDR2 is SNEGSKA (reference sequence). The ends were cut back, 7 bases at V and 2 bases at J, with 16 bases in the middle. CDR3 length equals 14 residues.